This TCR beta chain was observed in a study of control samples from healthy donors and cancer patients. The repertoire was sequenced with immunoSEQ multiplex PCR; TCRdb's copy has only in-frame clones and lacks some. This sample has some 95,000 clones, with about 91% found just once. CDR1 and CDR2 (germline): LGHNA, YNFKEQ. This CDR3 spans 13 amino acids. The germline V and J ends were trimmed by 5 bases and 0 bases, with 6 bases remaining between them. The TCR originated in a man aged 25 to 40 in good health. The sequencing input was blood. This chain uses TRBV4-2 with TRBJ2-3; D not resolved. CDR3 DNA sequence: TGTGCCAGCAGCTCCCATAGCACAGATACGCAGTATTTT. Translating it yields CASSSHSTDTQYF.